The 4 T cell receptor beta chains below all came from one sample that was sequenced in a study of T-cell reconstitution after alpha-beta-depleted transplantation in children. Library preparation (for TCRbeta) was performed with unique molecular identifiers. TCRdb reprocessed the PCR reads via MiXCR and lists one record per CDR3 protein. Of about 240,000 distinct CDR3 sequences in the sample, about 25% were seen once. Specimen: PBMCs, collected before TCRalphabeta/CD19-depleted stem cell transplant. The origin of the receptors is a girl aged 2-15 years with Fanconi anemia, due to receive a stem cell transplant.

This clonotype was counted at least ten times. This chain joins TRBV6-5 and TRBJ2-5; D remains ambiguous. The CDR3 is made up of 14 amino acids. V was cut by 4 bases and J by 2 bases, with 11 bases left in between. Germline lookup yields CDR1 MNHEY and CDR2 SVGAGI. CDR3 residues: CASSLLLTQETQYF. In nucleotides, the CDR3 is TGTGCCAGCAGTTTACTCCTTACTCAAGAGACCCAGTACTTC.

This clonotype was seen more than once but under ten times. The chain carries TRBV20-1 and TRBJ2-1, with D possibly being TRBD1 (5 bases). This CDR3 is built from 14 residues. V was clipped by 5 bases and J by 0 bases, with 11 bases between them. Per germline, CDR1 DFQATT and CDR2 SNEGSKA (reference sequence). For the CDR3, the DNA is TGCAGTGCTGAGCCAAGGGGCTCCTACAATGAGCAGTTCTTC. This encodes CSAEPRGSYNEQFF.

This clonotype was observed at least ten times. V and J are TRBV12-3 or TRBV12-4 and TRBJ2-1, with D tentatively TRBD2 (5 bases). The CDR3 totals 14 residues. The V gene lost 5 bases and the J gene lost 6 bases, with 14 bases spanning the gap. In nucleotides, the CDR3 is TGTGCCAGCAGTGTTCTAGAACGGGGCAATGAGCAGTTCTTC. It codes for CASSVLERGNEQFF.

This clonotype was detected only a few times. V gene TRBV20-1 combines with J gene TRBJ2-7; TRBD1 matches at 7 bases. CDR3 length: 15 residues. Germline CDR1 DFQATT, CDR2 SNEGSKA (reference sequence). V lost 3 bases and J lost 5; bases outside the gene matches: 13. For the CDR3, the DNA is TGCAGTGCTAGTGCAGCCAGGGGGATTCCCCACGAGCAGTACTTC. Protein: CSASAARGIPHEQYF.